This section outlines one TCR beta chain sequence together with its context. The germline gene is not matched at one end of the junction; a read error may be the cause. These data belong to a study of blood T cells in healthy people across ages. Germline V gives CDR1 WSHSY, CDR2 SAAADI. This CDR3 comprises 12 residues. A second PCR of roughly 7 to 11 cycles used a sample-barcoded 5' primer and a J-beta primer mix. TCRdb reprocessed the 5' RACE reads with MiXCR, giving one entry per CDR3 protein. The profile shows under 850,000 distinct CDR3 sequences, under 40% of them singletons. The TCR originated in a man aged 18 to 30 in good health. V usage is TRBV10-2 and J usage is TRBJ1-6; D gene ambiguous. The source material was blood. In DNA, the CDR3 is TGCGCCAGCAGGGAGTCCCATTCACCCCTCCACTTT. It translates to CASRESHSPLHF.